This paragraph covers one T cell receptor beta chain sequence. This specimen belongs to a study of cytotoxic CD8 clonotypes in ibrutinib-treated CLL. Libraries were prepared by immunoSEQ multiplex PCR; TCRdb keeps only in-frame clonotypes and omits some of them. The data show roughly 100,000 clones, 60% to 80% seen once. Sequences were derived from PBMCs, sampled after 12 months of ibrutinib treatment. The receptor was derived from a human donor with chronic lymphocytic leukemia.

The CDR3 here is CASSPGGGYTREQYF. In DNA form, the CDR3 reads TGCGCCAGCAGCCCGGGCGGGGGGTATACACGCGAGCAGTACTTC. The chain combines TRBV5-1 with TRBJ2-7, with 8 bases that match TRBD2. Germline CDR1 and CDR2: SGHRS and YFSETQ. Trimming removed 4 bases from V and 6 bases from J; junction bases left unmatched: 12. This CDR3 has 15 residues. The full variable domain, in which reference TRBV5-1 and TRBJ2-7 provide the parts outside the CDR3, is KAGVTQTPRYLIKTRGQQVTLSCSPISGHRSVSWYQQTPGQGLQFLFEYFSETQRNKGNFPGRFSGRQFSNSRSEMNVSTLELGDSALYLCASSPGGGYTREQYFGPGTRLTVT.